This is a list of T cell receptor beta chains from one sample in a study of PD-1 blockade in classical Hodgkin lymphoma. TCRdb's copy holds only in-frame clones and misses some; the assay was immunoSEQ multiplex PCR. The sample has tens of thousands of clones, approximately 90% seen once; the top ten hold 4% to 6%. Sequencing was carried out using peripheral blood mononuclear cells (PBMCs). All receptors derive from a human donor with classical Hodgkin lymphoma. Both conserved end residues are part of each CDR3. The order of the fields is clone size, J gene, D gene, V gene, CDR3 DNA, CDR3 protein. D genes are given only for firm matches. The size of a clone is reported for some rows only, either as once, few or many, or as a class for expanded clones.

.	TRBJ2-3	.	TRBV5-1	TGCGCCAGTAGAGCCGGGACTAGCACAGATACGCAGTATTTT	CASRAGTSTDTQYF
.	TRBJ2-3	TRBD2	TRBV2	TGTGCCAGCAGAGGCGGGAGCCTCGCGGATACGCAGTATTTT	CASRGGSLADTQYF
.	TRBJ2-6	.	TRBV6-4	TGTGCCAGCAGTGACAGGGCTGGGGCCAACGTCCTGACTTTC	CASSDRAGANVLTF
.	TRBJ1-2	.	TRBV20-1	TGCAGTGCTAGCGTCCCCTATGGCTACACCTTC	CSASVPYGYTF
once	TRBJ2-5	.	TRBV27	TGTGCCAGCAGTCTGTCCGAGGGGGAGACCCAGTACTTC	CASSLSEGETQYF
.	TRBJ1-1	.	TRBV2	TGTGCCAGCAGTCTCGGGAAGGAGACTGAAGCTTTCTTT	CASSLGKETEAFF
once	TRBJ2-1	.	TRBV6-1	TGTGCCAGCAGTTTTTTTCCCGCCTTGGGCAATGAGCAGTTCTTC	CASSFFPALGNEQFF
few	TRBJ2-7	.	TRBV6-1	TGTGCCAGCACCAAGCCCACAGAGTACGAGCAGTACTTC	CASTKPTEYEQYF
.	TRBJ2-7	.	TRBV23-1	TGCGCCAGCAGTCATGACAGGACCTACGAGCAGTACTTC	CASSHDRTYEQYF
once	TRBJ2-1	TRBD2	TRBV5-1	TGCGCCAGCCGTCCGGGGGGGTTTTTCTCCTACAATGAGCAGTTCTTC	CASRPGGFFSYNEQFF
.	TRBJ1-1	.	TRBV30	TGTGCCTGGAGTGTAGGGCAGACGTTGAACACTGAAGCTTTCTTT	CAWSVGQTLNTEAFF
.	TRBJ2-1	.	TRBV19	TGTGCCAGTAGTATAGACCGGGGATCCTACAATGAGCAGTTCTTC	CASSIDRGSYNEQFF
.	TRBJ2-1	.	TRBV19	TGTGCCAGTTCGCTGGGCGTAGGGAGTGAGCAGTTCTTC	CASSLGVGSEQFF
.	TRBJ2-2	.	TRBV27	TGTGCCAGCAGTTTAAACACCGGGGAGCTGTTTTTT	CASSLNTGELFF
.	TRBJ2-7	TRBD2	TRBV14	TGTGCCAGCAGCCGGCTAGCGGGCGCCGCGGGGAACGAGCAGTACTTC	CASSRLAGAAGNEQYF
.	TRBJ1-2	TRBD1	TRBV27	TGTGCCAGCAGGTTCACAGGGGGCGGCTACACCTTC	CASRFTGGGYTF
once	TRBJ1-1	TRBD1	TRBV14	TGTGCCAGCAGCCAAGTGGCAGGGACAGTGAACACTGAAGCTTTCTTT	CASSQVAGTVNTEAFF
.	TRBJ1-2	.	TRBV19	TGTGCCAGTAGCTTCAGGGAAAGCTATGGCTACACCTTC	CASSFRESYGYTF
.	TRBJ2-3	.	TRBV29-1	TGCAGCGTTGATACAGATACGCAGTATTTT	CSVDTDTQYF
once	TRBJ2-2	TRBD2	TRBV7-2	TGTGCCGAGACTGAGGGAGCGGGAAGGGTCGGGGAGCTGTTTTTT	CAETEGAGRVGELFF
.	TRBJ1-3	.	TRBV11-2	TGTGCCTACTTACAGGGAAACACCATATATTTT	CAYLQGNTIYF
.	TRBJ2-7	.	TRBV27	TGTGCCAGCAGCTGGGGGGCCCTGATCTACGAGCAGTACTTC	CASSWGALIYEQYF
.	TRBJ2-7	.	TRBV11-2	TGTGCCAGCAGCTTAGGGGTCAGAACCTACGAGCAGTACTTC	CASSLGVRTYEQYF
few	TRBJ1-5	.	TRBV19	TGTGCCAGTAGTATAGGATCAGTCAATCAGCCCCAGCATTTT	CASSIGSVNQPQHF
.	TRBJ1-3	.	TRBV7-6	TGTGCCAGCAGCTTAGAGTCGGAGGGAAACACCATATATTTT	CASSLESEGNTIYF